The rows below give T cell receptor beta chains drawn from one sample of a study of blood T cells in healthy people across ages. TCRdb processed the 5' RACE reads anew with MiXCR; each CDR3 protein has one entry. Here the sample spans roughly 1.4 million distinct CDR3 sequences, roughly 64% being singletons. Specimen: blood. These receptors all come from a man younger than 30 in good health. Both conserved end residues are part of each CDR3. Each record gives: clone size, J gene, D gene, V gene, CDR3 DNA, CDR3 protein. The D gene is left open where the match is weak. Some rows mark clone size as missing; the rest say once, few, many or name a class of expanded clone.

clone_size: few; j_call: TRBJ2-3; d_call: -; v_call: TRBV24-1; cdr3_nt: TGTGCCACCGGCTCACAGACCGGGGCTACGCAGTATTTT; cdr3_aa: CATGSQTGATQYF
clone_size: -; j_call: TRBJ2-7; d_call: TRBD1; v_call: TRBV27; cdr3_nt: TGTGCCAGCAGTTTAGCCGGGACAGTCTCCTACGAGCAGTACTTC; cdr3_aa: CASSLAGTVSYEQYF
clone_size: -; j_call: TRBJ2-1; d_call: -; v_call: TRBV20-1; cdr3_nt: TGCAGTGCTATTAAGAGCTCCTACAATGAGCAGTTCTTC; cdr3_aa: CSAIKSSYNEQFF
clone_size: once; j_call: TRBJ2-3; d_call: TRBD1; v_call: TRBV18; cdr3_nt: TGTGCCAGCTCACCAAGGGACAGGGCTTTGGATACGCAGTATTTT; cdr3_aa: CASSPRDRALDTQYF
clone_size: -; j_call: TRBJ2-7; d_call: -; v_call: TRBV7-9; cdr3_nt: TGTGCCAGCTCGGACCCGAGCTCCTACGAGCAGTACTTC; cdr3_aa: CASSDPSSYEQYF
clone_size: -; j_call: TRBJ2-7; d_call: -; v_call: TRBV29-1; cdr3_nt: TGCAGCGTTGAAGATGAGAGGGGAGAGCAGTACTTC; cdr3_aa: CSVEDERGEQYF
clone_size: once; j_call: TRBJ1-2; d_call: -; v_call: TRBV18; cdr3_nt: TGTGCCAGCTCACCCCCGGGGCAGTTTCGTGGCTACACCTTC; cdr3_aa: CASSPPGQFRGYTF
clone_size: few; j_call: TRBJ2-3; d_call: -; v_call: TRBV15; cdr3_nt: TGTGCCACCAGCAGGAAGGGAGATACGCAGTATTTT; cdr3_aa: CATSRKGDTQYF
clone_size: -; j_call: TRBJ1-1; d_call: TRBD1; v_call: TRBV4-1; cdr3_nt: TGCGCCAGCAGCCTAAGAGGACAGGGGGGAGCTGAAGCTTTCTTT; cdr3_aa: CASSLRGQGGAEAFF
clone_size: few; j_call: TRBJ2-7; d_call: -; v_call: TRBV28; cdr3_nt: TGTGCCAGCAGTTCGGACGGTGGAGCCTACGAGCAGTACTTC; cdr3_aa: CASSSDGGAYEQYF
clone_size: -; j_call: TRBJ1-5; d_call: -; v_call: TRBV4-3; cdr3_nt: TGCGCCAGCAGTCAAAACCCTCAGAACAATCAGCCCCAGCATTTT; cdr3_aa: CASSQNPQNNQPQHF
clone_size: few; j_call: TRBJ1-6; d_call: -; v_call: TRBV3-1; cdr3_nt: TGTGCCAGCAGCCGGGCGTCGGACCTCTTGGGAAATTCACCCCTCCACTTT; cdr3_aa: CASSRASDLLGNSPLHF
clone_size: -; j_call: TRBJ2-3; d_call: -; v_call: TRBV10-3; cdr3_nt: TGTGCCATCAGGGCTCCCGGGACTTCGCCAGATACGCAGTATTTT; cdr3_aa: CAIRAPGTSPDTQYF
clone_size: -; j_call: TRBJ1-2; d_call: TRBD1; v_call: TRBV4-1; cdr3_nt: TGCGCCAGCAGCCAAAGCTCAGGGGGCATAGGCTACACCTTC; cdr3_aa: CASSQSSGGIGYTF
clone_size: few; j_call: TRBJ2-3; d_call: -; v_call: TRBV7-2; cdr3_nt: TGTGCCAGCAGCTTAATGGGGGATCACACAGATACGCAGTATTTT; cdr3_aa: CASSLMGDHTDTQYF
clone_size: -; j_call: TRBJ2-1; d_call: -; v_call: TRBV6-2/TRBV6-3; cdr3_nt: TGTGCCAGCAGTTACTTATCAGGGTCCCTAAATGAGCAGTTCTTC; cdr3_aa: CASSYLSGSLNEQFF
clone_size: -; j_call: TRBJ1-1; d_call: -; v_call: TRBV20-1; cdr3_nt: TGCAGTGCTAGTCTCCCGGGCCGCACTGAAGCTTTCTTT; cdr3_aa: CSASLPGRTEAFF
clone_size: -; j_call: TRBJ2-1; d_call: -; v_call: TRBV20-1; cdr3_nt: TGCAGTGCCACCCGGGACTCTCGCAATGAGCAGTTCTTC; cdr3_aa: CSATRDSRNEQFF
clone_size: once; j_call: TRBJ2-3; d_call: TRBD2; v_call: TRBV18; cdr3_nt: TGTGCCAGCTCACCCCCACTAGCGGGGCCTAGCACAGATACGCAGTATTTT; cdr3_aa: CASSPPLAGPSTDTQYF
clone_size: -; j_call: TRBJ2-3; d_call: -; v_call: TRBV10-1; cdr3_nt: TGCGCCAGCAGTGAGTCCACCGTTGCAGGTACGCAGTATTTT; cdr3_aa: CASSESTVAGTQYF
clone_size: -; j_call: TRBJ1-2; d_call: -; v_call: TRBV7-6; cdr3_nt: TGTGCCAGCAGCTCACCCGGGGGTGGCTATGGCTACACCTTC; cdr3_aa: CASSSPGGGYGYTF
clone_size: few; j_call: TRBJ2-7; d_call: -; v_call: TRBV20-1; cdr3_nt: TGCAGTGCCCTCTATTTGGGGACGCGGGAGCAGTACTTC; cdr3_aa: CSALYLGTREQYF
clone_size: -; j_call: TRBJ2-7; d_call: -; v_call: TRBV7-2; cdr3_nt: TGTGCCAGCAGCCGAGGAGAGGAGCAGTACTTC; cdr3_aa: CASSRGEEQYF
clone_size: -; j_call: TRBJ1-2; d_call: -; v_call: TRBV21-1; cdr3_nt: TGTGCCAGCAGCAAATTAGGGACCCGTAGGACAGCCCCCTATGGCTACACCTTC; cdr3_aa: CASSKLGTRRTAPYGYTF
clone_size: few; j_call: TRBJ2-5; d_call: -; v_call: TRBV7-2; cdr3_nt: TGTGCCAGCAGCACGGAGGGGGAGACCCAGTACTTC; cdr3_aa: CASSTEGETQYF
clone_size: -; j_call: TRBJ2-4; d_call: -; v_call: TRBV4-2; cdr3_nt: TGTGCCAGCAGCCGATCGGTCCTAATCAGCATTCAGTACTTC; cdr3_aa: CASSRSVLISIQYF
clone_size: -; j_call: TRBJ1-3; d_call: -; v_call: TRBV4-2; cdr3_nt: TGTGCCAGCAGCCGGGCAGGAGAGAGCTCTGGAAACACCATATATTTT; cdr3_aa: CASSRAGESSGNTIYF
clone_size: once; j_call: TRBJ1-5; d_call: -; v_call: TRBV6-2/TRBV6-3; cdr3_nt: TGTGCCAGCAGTTACTCGGGTAGGAGTCAGCCCCAGCATTTT; cdr3_aa: CASSYSGRSQPQHF
clone_size: -; j_call: TRBJ2-7; d_call: -; v_call: TRBV4-3; cdr3_nt: TGCACCAGCAGCCACGTCGGGAGCTCCTACGAGCAGTACTTC; cdr3_aa: CTSSHVGSSYEQYF
clone_size: few; j_call: TRBJ2-5; d_call: -; v_call: TRBV5-1; cdr3_nt: TGCGCCAGCAGCTTATCCGGGACTCACCAAGAGACCCAGTACTTC; cdr3_aa: CASSLSGTHQETQYF
clone_size: few; j_call: TRBJ2-5; d_call: TRBD1; v_call: TRBV12-3/TRBV12-4; cdr3_nt: TGTGCCAGCAACCCGACAGGGCCAGAGACCCAGTACTTC; cdr3_aa: CASNPTGPETQYF
clone_size: -; j_call: TRBJ2-3; d_call: -; v_call: TRBV12-3/TRBV12-4; cdr3_nt: TGTGCCAGCACAAACGTACAGGCGGGAAGCACAGATACGCAGTATTTT; cdr3_aa: CASTNVQAGSTDTQYF
clone_size: few; j_call: TRBJ2-5; d_call: -; v_call: TRBV11-2; cdr3_nt: TGTGCCAGCAGCTTAGATCCCCGGCAGGGTTCCTTACAAGAGACCCAGTACTTC; cdr3_aa: CASSLDPRQGSLQETQYF
clone_size: few; j_call: TRBJ1-1; d_call: -; v_call: TRBV15; cdr3_nt: TGTGCCACCAGCAGAGATCGCGGGTCAACGGCCACTGAAGCTTTCTTT; cdr3_aa: CATSRDRGSTATEAFF
clone_size: few; j_call: TRBJ1-1; d_call: -; v_call: TRBV20-1; cdr3_nt: TGCAGTGCCCCACCCAGGAACACTGAAGCTTTCTTT; cdr3_aa: CSAPPRNTEAFF
clone_size: few; j_call: TRBJ2-6; d_call: -; v_call: TRBV4-1; cdr3_nt: TGCGCCAGCAGCCGGCCTGGGCCCGACGATAAATCTGGGGCCAACGTCCTGACTTTC; cdr3_aa: CASSRPGPDDKSGANVLTF
clone_size: few; j_call: TRBJ2-3; d_call: -; v_call: TRBV4-1; cdr3_nt: TGCGCCAGCAGCCAAGAATTCCTGCTGGGCGGTAGCACAGATACGCAGTATTTT; cdr3_aa: CASSQEFLLGGSTDTQYF
clone_size: few; j_call: TRBJ2-7; d_call: TRBD2; v_call: TRBV13; cdr3_nt: TGTGCCAGCAGCCAGGGGACTAGCGGAATCCTTCTTTCCTACGAGCAGTACTTC; cdr3_aa: CASSQGTSGILLSYEQYF
clone_size: few; j_call: TRBJ2-3; d_call: TRBD2; v_call: TRBV28; cdr3_nt: TGTGCCAGCAGCCGACTAGCGGGAAATGGAGATACGCAGTATTTT; cdr3_aa: CASSRLAGNGDTQYF
clone_size: few; j_call: TRBJ2-1; d_call: -; v_call: TRBV29-1; cdr3_nt: TGCAGCGTTGACAGGCTGAGCTCCTACAATGAGCAGTTCTTC; cdr3_aa: CSVDRLSSYNEQFF
clone_size: once; j_call: TRBJ2-5; d_call: TRBD2; v_call: TRBV27; cdr3_nt: TGTGCCAGCAGTAAAGGGACTAGCGGGGAGGGGTACTTC; cdr3_aa: CASSKGTSGEGYF
clone_size: few; j_call: TRBJ2-7; d_call: -; v_call: TRBV29-1; cdr3_nt: TGCAGCGGGTCCCGGGGGCCCACCTACGAGCAGTACTTC; cdr3_aa: CSGSRGPTYEQYF
clone_size: -; j_call: TRBJ1-4; d_call: TRBD1; v_call: TRBV11-2; cdr3_nt: TGTGCCAGCAGCTTAATATTGCCGGGACAGGGGAGGGGTAATGAAAAACTGTTTTTT; cdr3_aa: CASSLILPGQGRGNEKLFF
clone_size: -; j_call: TRBJ2-5; d_call: -; v_call: TRBV27; cdr3_nt: TGTGCCAGCAGTTTATCAGCCCTAGAGACCCAGTACTTC; cdr3_aa: CASSLSALETQYF
clone_size: -; j_call: TRBJ2-3; d_call: -; v_call: TRBV15; cdr3_nt: TGTGCCACCAGCAGCCCAGGGGGGAGGGCAGATACGCAGTATTTT; cdr3_aa: CATSSPGGRADTQYF
clone_size: -; j_call: TRBJ2-5; d_call: -; v_call: TRBV29-1; cdr3_nt: TGCAGCGGGTCCCTAGACTGCCAGGAGCCCCAGTACTTC; cdr3_aa: CSGSLDCQEPQYF
clone_size: -; j_call: TRBJ2-3; d_call: -; v_call: TRBV7-9; cdr3_nt: TGTGCCAGCACCTTCTGGGAAGATACGCAGTATTTT; cdr3_aa: CASTFWEDTQYF
clone_size: -; j_call: TRBJ1-6; d_call: TRBD1; v_call: TRBV28; cdr3_nt: TGTGCCAGCAGAACCACAGGGGTCGGTATCTATAATTCACCCCTCCACTTT; cdr3_aa: CASRTTGVGIYNSPLHF
clone_size: -; j_call: TRBJ1-2; d_call: TRBD1; v_call: TRBV4-2; cdr3_nt: TGTGCCAGCAGCCAAGATGGGCAGGGGGCCCTTACCGACTATGGCTACACCTTC; cdr3_aa: CASSQDGQGALTDYGYTF
clone_size: -; j_call: TRBJ2-3; d_call: TRBD2; v_call: TRBV7-9; cdr3_nt: TGTGCCAGCAGCTTCCCCCCTGGGACTAGCGGGGGGGCGACAGATACGCAGTATTTT; cdr3_aa: CASSFPPGTSGGATDTQYF
clone_size: -; j_call: TRBJ1-2; d_call: TRBD1; v_call: TRBV5-1; cdr3_nt: TGCGCCAGCAGCTTGGAGACAGGGGGCAATGGCTACACCTTC; cdr3_aa: CASSLETGGNGYTF
clone_size: -; j_call: TRBJ2-1; d_call: -; v_call: TRBV7-3; cdr3_nt: TGTGCCAGCAGCTTATCGTCCGGGGAGCAGTTCTTC; cdr3_aa: CASSLSSGEQFF
clone_size: -; j_call: TRBJ2-7; d_call: TRBD1; v_call: TRBV4-1; cdr3_nt: TGCGCCAGCAGCCGGAGGACAGGGGAGATTGGGTACGAGCAGTACTTC; cdr3_aa: CASSRRTGEIGYEQYF
clone_size: once; j_call: TRBJ2-1; d_call: TRBD2; v_call: TRBV27; cdr3_nt: TGTGCCAGCCAGAGCGGGACTAGCGGGGGATGGGGGCAGTTCTTC; cdr3_aa: CASQSGTSGGWGQFF
clone_size: -; j_call: TRBJ2-1; d_call: TRBD2; v_call: TRBV3-1; cdr3_nt: TGTGCCAGCAGCCGCGGACTAGCGGGGATTCACAATGAGCAGTTCTTC; cdr3_aa: CASSRGLAGIHNEQFF